A selection of T cell receptor beta chains follows, all from one sample in a study of blood T cell repertoires in COVID-19. TCRdb's copy holds only in-frame clones and misses some; the assay was immunoSEQ multiplex PCR. The data contain some 190,000 clones, approximately 73% of them singletons. Sequenced: PBMCs or T cells enriched from blood (not recorded which). Receptors originate from a woman in her 50s with acute COVID-19. The CDR3 runs from the conserved cysteine through the conserved F or W. D genes are given only for firm matches. Size values are once, few and many counts, or a class for expanded clones, and some rows have none.

j_gene | v_gene | d_gene | abundance | CDR3nt | CDR3aa
TRBJ2-1 | TRBV9 | TRBD2 | . | TGTGCCAGCAGCGTAGGCCCCAGGGAAGCGGGGGGCTCCTACAATGAGCAGTTCTTC | CASSVGPREAGGSYNEQFF
TRBJ1-2 | TRBV29-1 | . | . | TGCAGCGTTGTCGTTGGACATTTTACCTATGGCTACACCTTC | CSVVVGHFTYGYTF
TRBJ1-1 | TRBV2 | . | . | TGTGCCAGTAAAGGAGGCAGCTTATACACTGAAGCTTTCTTT | CASKGGSLYTEAFF
TRBJ1-5 | TRBV7-8 | . | . | TGTGCCAGCAGCTTAGCGGGGGGGTTTAGCAATCAGCCCCAGCATTTT | CASSLAGGFSNQPQHF
TRBJ1-5 | TRBV5-1 | . | . | TGCGCCAGCCGGGAAATGGACTATCAGCCCCAGCATTTT | CASREMDYQPQHF
TRBJ2-5 | TRBV5-1 | TRBD1 | . | TGCGCCAGCAGCTCGGGGACAGGGGGAGAGACCCAGTACTTC | CASSSGTGGETQYF
TRBJ2-1 | TRBV19 | TRBD2 | once | TGTGCCAGTAGTTTAGACAGGATTAGCGGGGGTGGGCAGTTCTTC | CASSLDRISGGGQFF
TRBJ2-3 | TRBV18 | . | . | TGTGCCAGCTCACCAGCGGGGGCGATTAGCACAGATACGCAGTATTTT | CASSPAGAISTDTQYF
TRBJ1-3 | TRBV5-5 | TRBD1 | few | TGTGCCAGCAGCAGACAGGGGGACAACACCATATATTTT | CASSRQGDNTIYF
TRBJ2-3 | TRBV3-1/TRBV3-2 | TRBD2 | once | TGTGCCAGCAGCTTTCCCCGGGGGGGCGGGGAAGATACGCAGTATTTT | CASSFPRGGGEDTQYF
TRBJ2-2 | TRBV11-2 | . | . | TGTGCCAGCAGCTTAGCGGGGAACACCGGGGAGCTGTTTTTT | CASSLAGNTGELFF
TRBJ1-1 | TRBV5-5 | TRBD1 | . | TGTGCCAGCAGCTGGCCTGCTGGGACAGAGAACACTGAAGCTTTCTTT | CASSWPAGTENTEAFF
TRBJ1-5 | TRBV10-2 | . | few | TGCGCCAGCAGTCCGGGACACCAATATAGCAATCAGCCCCAGCATTTT | CASSPGHQYSNQPQHF
TRBJ1-4 | TRBV27 | . | . | TGTGCGAGGCCGGCCCTTGCAACTAATGAAAAACTGTTTTTT | CARPALATNEKLFF
TRBJ2-3 | TRBV5-1 | . | . | TGCGCCAGCAGCTTGGTGGCTAGACGAGATACGCAGTATTTT | CASSLVARRDTQYF
TRBJ2-5 | TRBV7-8 | . | . | TGTGCCAGCAGCTCCGACGGGCGGGTGGCTGGGACCCAGTACTTC | CASSSDGRVAGTQYF
TRBJ1-3 | TRBV20-1 | . | . | TGCAGTGCTAGTCCCTGGCCCTCCGTTGCCTCTGGAAACACCATATATTTT | CSASPWPSVASGNTIYF
TRBJ2-5 | TRBV5-1 | TRBD2 | . | TGCGCCAGCAGCTTTGGGGGGGTACAAGAGACCCAGTACTTC | CASSFGGVQETQYF
TRBJ2-5 | TRBV5-6 | TRBD1 | . | TGTGCCAGCAGCTTCTATGACAGGGGAGTAGAGACCCAGTACTTC | CASSFYDRGVETQYF
TRBJ1-2 | TRBV7-9 | TRBD1 | . | TGTGCCAGCAGCGTAGGGGGCGCGGACTATGGCTACACCTTC | CASSVGGADYGYTF
TRBJ1-1 | TRBV29-1 | . | . | TGCAGCGTTGGGGACCCGGGGGGTTTCTTT | CSVGDPGGFF
TRBJ1-6 | TRBV7-6 | TRBD1 | . | TGTGCCAGCAGCCCCGGGCCACAGGGGAATTCACCCCTCCACTTT | CASSPGPQGNSPLHF
TRBJ1-1 | TRBV7-9 | TRBD1 | . | TGTGCCAGCAGCTCACAGGGGATACGGGGGACTGAAGCTTTCTTT | CASSSQGIRGTEAFF
TRBJ1-1 | TRBV18 | . | few | TGTGCCAGCTCTCCAGGACAGAACACTGAAGCTTTCTTT | CASSPGQNTEAFF
TRBJ1-2 | TRBV4-1 | . | . | TGCGCCAGCAGCCAAGAGGGGGCCTATGGCTACACCTTC | CASSQEGAYGYTF
TRBJ1-3 | TRBV2 | . | . | TGTGCCAGCAGTGAAGTAGGCAAGGGGAATAGCGGAAACACCATATATTTT | CASSEVGKGNSGNTIYF
TRBJ1-5 | TRBV19 | . | . | TGTGCCACCACATACTCGACAGGAGAAATTAGCAATCAGCCCCAGCATTTT | CATTYSTGEISNQPQHF
TRBJ1-1 | TRBV10-3 | TRBD1 | . | TGTGCCATCAGTCCGACAGGGGGGAACACTGAAGCTTTCTTT | CAISPTGGNTEAFF
TRBJ1-1 | TRBV27 | . | once | TGTGCCAGCATTCCCAACAGGGAAAGGTCTGAAGCTTTCTTT | CASIPNRERSEAFF
TRBJ1-4 | TRBV10-2 | . | . | TGCGCCAGCAGTGCTTTTGCAACTAATGAAAAACTGTTTTTT | CASSAFATNEKLFF
TRBJ2-3 | TRBV30 | . | many | TGTGCCTGGAGTGTGGGGGGGCCCACAGATACGCAGTATTTT | CAWSVGGPTDTQYF
TRBJ1-3 | TRBV21-1 | . | . | TGTGCCAGCAGCAAAGAAGAGGACAGGGGGTTCGGAAACACCATATATTTT | CASSKEEDRGFGNTIYF
TRBJ1-2 | TRBV29-1 | TRBD1 | . | TGCAGCGTTACACCGGGACAGGGCCTCTATGGCTACACCTTC | CSVTPGQGLYGYTF
TRBJ2-3 | TRBV4-2 | TRBD2 | . | TGTGCCAGCAGCCAAGAGCAGAATAGCGGGGGCACAGATACGCAGTATTTT | CASSQEQNSGGTDTQYF
TRBJ1-5 | TRBV3-1/TRBV3-2 | . | . | TGTGCCAGCAGCCAATCGAATCAGCCCCAGCATTTT | CASSQSNQPQHF
TRBJ1-6 | TRBV9 | TRBD1 | many | TGTGCCAGCAGCGCAGACAGGGTGCAAAATAATTCACCCCTCCACTTT | CASSADRVQNNSPLHF
TRBJ1-5 | TRBV19 | . | . | TGTGCCACCACATGGGGCGACGGTCAGCCCCAGCATTTT | CATTWGDGQPQHF
TRBJ2-3 | TRBV7-2 | . | . | TGTGCCAGCAGCTCCGGGACTCGCACTAGCACAGATACGCAGTATTTT | CASSSGTRTSTDTQYF
TRBJ2-5 | TRBV19 | TRBD2 | . | TGTGCCAGTAGTGGCGGACTAGGCCCGGAGACCCAGTACTTC | CASSGGLGPETQYF
TRBJ1-5 | TRBV7-5 | . | . | TGTGCCAGAAGCGCCCGGGTGATGGTGCCACCGAGGAATAATCAGCCCCAGCATTTT | CARSARVMVPPRNNQPQHF
TRBJ2-3 | TRBV7-9 | . | . | TGTGCCAGCAGCGCCCGTGGAGGGGTGAGGGATACGCAGTATTTT | CASSARGGVRDTQYF
TRBJ2-6 | TRBV11-2 | TRBD1 | once | TGTGCCAGCAGCTCGGGACAGACTGGGGCCAACGTCCTGACTTTC | CASSSGQTGANVLTF
TRBJ2-3 | TRBV5-1 | . | . | TGCGCCAGCAGCTTGGCGGGGATCTACACAGATACGCAGTATTTT | CASSLAGIYTDTQYF
TRBJ1-1 | TRBV28 | . | . | TGTGCCAGCAGTTCTGCGGGTAGTGGCACTGAAGCTTTCTTT | CASSSAGSGTEAFF
TRBJ2-1 | TRBV6-4 | TRBD2 | few | TGTGCCAGCAGCGCCCTAGCGGGGGGATATAATGAGCAGTTCTTC | CASSALAGGYNEQFF
TRBJ1-5 | TRBV7-2 | . | . | TGTGCCAGCAGCTTAAGTCGTAGTCAGCCCCAGCATTTT | CASSLSRSQPQHF
TRBJ2-1 | TRBV4-1 | TRBD2 | . | TGCGCCAGCAGCCATCCCCCGGGACTAGCGAACTACAATGAGCAGTTCTTC | CASSHPPGLANYNEQFF
TRBJ1-5 | TRBV16 | . | few | TGTGCCAGCAGCCCGAGCGCGGGGGGGGGAAATCAGCCCCAGCATTTT | CASSPSAGGGNQPQHF
TRBJ1-2 | TRBV28 | TRBD1 | . | TGTGCCATCAACAGGGGGAACTATGGCTACACCTTC | CAINRGNYGYTF